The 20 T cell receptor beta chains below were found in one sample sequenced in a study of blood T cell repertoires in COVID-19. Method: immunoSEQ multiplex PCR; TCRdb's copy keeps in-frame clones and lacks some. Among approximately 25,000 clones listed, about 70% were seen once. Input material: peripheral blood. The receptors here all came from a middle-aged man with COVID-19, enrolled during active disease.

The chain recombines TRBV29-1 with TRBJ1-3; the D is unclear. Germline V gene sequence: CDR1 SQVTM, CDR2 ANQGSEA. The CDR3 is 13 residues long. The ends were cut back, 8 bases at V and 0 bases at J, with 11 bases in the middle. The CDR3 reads CSIYSSSGNTIYF. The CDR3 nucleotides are TGCAGCATCTACAGCAGCTCTGGAAACACCATATATTTT.

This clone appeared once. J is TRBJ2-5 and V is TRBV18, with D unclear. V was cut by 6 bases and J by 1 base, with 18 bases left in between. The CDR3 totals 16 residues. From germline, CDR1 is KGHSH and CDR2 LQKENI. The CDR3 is CASSPQAGPSQETQYF. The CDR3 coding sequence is TGTGCCAGCTCCCCCCAGGCCGGCCCCTCCCAAGAGACCCAGTACTTC.

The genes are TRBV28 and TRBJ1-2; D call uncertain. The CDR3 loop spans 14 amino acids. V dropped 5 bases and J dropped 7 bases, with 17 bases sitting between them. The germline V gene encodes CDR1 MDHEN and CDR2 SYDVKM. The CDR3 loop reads CASSAGPRVSGYTF. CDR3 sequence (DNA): TGTGCCAGCAGTGCGGGTCCTCGGGTCAGTGGCTACACCTTC.

Here the CDR3 DNA reads TGTGCCAGCAGCTTTTTTCAGTCGAGGGTGAACACTGAAGCTTTCTTT. Its protein product is CASSFFQSRVNTEAFF. The chain has TRBV5-4 and TRBJ1-1; D is undetermined. Trimming shortened V by 2 bases and J by 0 bases, and 14 bases separated the two germline ends. Germline V lookup: CDR1 SGHNT, CDR2 YYREEE (reference sequence). This CDR3 is 16 amino acids long.

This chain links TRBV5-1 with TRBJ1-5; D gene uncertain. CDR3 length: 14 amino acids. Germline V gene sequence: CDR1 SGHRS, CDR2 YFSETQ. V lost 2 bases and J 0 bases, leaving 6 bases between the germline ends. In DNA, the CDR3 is TGCGCCAGCAGCTTAGAGGGTAGCAATCAGCCCCAGCATTTT. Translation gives CASSLEGSNQPQHF.

DNA of the CDR3: TGTGCCAGCTCACAACGGACAGGGGCTCACGGTGAGCAGTTCTTC. Its translation is CASSQRTGAHGEQFF. The chain has TRBV18 and TRBJ2-1, with 9 nucleotides matching TRBD1. Germline V CDR1 and CDR2: KGHSH, LQKENI. Trimming cost V 4 bases and J 9 bases; bases outside gene matches: 10. The CDR3 is 15 residues long.

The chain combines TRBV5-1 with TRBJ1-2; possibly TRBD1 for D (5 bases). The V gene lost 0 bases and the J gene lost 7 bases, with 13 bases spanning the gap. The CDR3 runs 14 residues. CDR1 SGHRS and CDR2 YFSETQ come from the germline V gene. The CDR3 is CASSLGQGIGGYTF. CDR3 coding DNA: TGCGCCAGCAGCTTGGGGCAGGGTATCGGTGGCTACACCTTC.

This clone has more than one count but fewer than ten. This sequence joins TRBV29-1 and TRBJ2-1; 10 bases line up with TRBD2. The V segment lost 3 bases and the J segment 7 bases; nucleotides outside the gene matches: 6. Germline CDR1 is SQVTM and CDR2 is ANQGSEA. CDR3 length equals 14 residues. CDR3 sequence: CSVEGAGGHNEQFF. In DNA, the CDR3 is TGCAGCGTTGAGGGAGCGGGAGGGCATAATGAGCAGTTCTTC.

The DNA for the CDR3 is TGTGCCACCAGAAGGGGGTGTTTCCGGAATGAGCAGTTCTTC. Translating gives CATRRGCFRNEQFF. The genes are TRBV24-1 and TRBJ2-1, with D perhaps TRBD1 (6 bases). The CDR3 covers 14 residues. Between the trimmed V and J ends, which lost 7 bases and 7 bases, there was a span of 16 bases. The germline CDR1 and CDR2 sequences are KGHDR and SFDVKD.

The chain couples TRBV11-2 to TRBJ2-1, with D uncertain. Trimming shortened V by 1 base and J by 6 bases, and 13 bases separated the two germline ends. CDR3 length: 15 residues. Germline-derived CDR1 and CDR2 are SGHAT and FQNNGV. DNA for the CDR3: TGTGCCAGCAGCTTAGGACCTTCTAGTTCCAATGAGCAGTTCTTC. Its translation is CASSLGPSSSNEQFF.

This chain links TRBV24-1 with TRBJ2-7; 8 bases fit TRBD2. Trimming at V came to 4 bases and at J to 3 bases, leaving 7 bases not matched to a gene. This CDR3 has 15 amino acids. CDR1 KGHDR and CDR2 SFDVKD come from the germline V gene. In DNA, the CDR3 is TGTGCCACCAGTGACCCTACTAGCGGAGACTACGAGCAGTACTTC. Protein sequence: CATSDPTSGDYEQYF.

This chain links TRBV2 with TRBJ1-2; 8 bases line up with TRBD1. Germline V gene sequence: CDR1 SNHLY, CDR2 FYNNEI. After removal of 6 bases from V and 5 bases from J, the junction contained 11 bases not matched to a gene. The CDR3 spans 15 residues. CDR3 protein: CASSPETGVGYGYTF. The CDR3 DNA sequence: TGTGCCAGCAGCCCCGAGACAGGGGTTGGGTATGGCTACACCTTC.

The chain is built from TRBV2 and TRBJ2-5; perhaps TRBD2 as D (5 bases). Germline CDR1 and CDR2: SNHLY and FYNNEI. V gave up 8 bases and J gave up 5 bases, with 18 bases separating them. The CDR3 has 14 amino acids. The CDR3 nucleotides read TGTGCCAGCTCTGGTGGAGGTGTGAGGGAGACCCAGTACTTC. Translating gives CASSGGGVRETQYF. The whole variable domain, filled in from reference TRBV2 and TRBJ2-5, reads EPEVTQTPSHQVTQMGQEVILRCVPISNHLYFYWYRQILGQKVEFLVSFYNNEISEKSEIFDDQFSVERPDGSNFTLKIRSTKLEDSAMYFCASSGGGVRETQYFGPGTRLLVL.

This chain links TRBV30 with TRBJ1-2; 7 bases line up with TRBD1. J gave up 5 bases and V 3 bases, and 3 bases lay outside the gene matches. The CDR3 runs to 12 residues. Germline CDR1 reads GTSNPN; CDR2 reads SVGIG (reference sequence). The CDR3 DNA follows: TGTGCCTGGAGCGGGACAGAGTATGGCTACACCTTC. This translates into CAWSGTEYGYTF.

This CDR3 is CASSLAGTATNEKLFF. Here the CDR3 DNA reads TGCGCCAGCAGCTTGGCCGGGACAGCAACTAATGAAAAACTGTTTTTT. This sequence joins TRBV5-1 and TRBJ1-4, with TRBD1 matching over 7 bases. Germline V gives CDR1 SGHRS, CDR2 YFSETQ. V dropped 0 bases and J dropped 0; count of bases not matched to a gene: 2. CDR3 length: 16 amino acids.

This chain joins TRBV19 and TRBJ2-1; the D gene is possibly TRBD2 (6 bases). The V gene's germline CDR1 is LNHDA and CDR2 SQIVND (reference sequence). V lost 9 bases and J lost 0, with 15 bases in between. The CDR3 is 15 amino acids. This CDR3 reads CASARGSSSYNEQFF. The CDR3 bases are TGTGCCAGCGCTCGGGGGAGCTCCTCCTACAATGAGCAGTTCTTC.

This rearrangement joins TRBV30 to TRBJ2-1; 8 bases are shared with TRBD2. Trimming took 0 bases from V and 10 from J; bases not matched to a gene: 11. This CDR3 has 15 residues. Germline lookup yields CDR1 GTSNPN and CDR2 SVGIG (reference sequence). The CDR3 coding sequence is TGTGCCTGGAGTGTAGGGTCTAGCGGGTACAGGGAGCAGTTCTTC. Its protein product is CAWSVGSSGYREQFF.

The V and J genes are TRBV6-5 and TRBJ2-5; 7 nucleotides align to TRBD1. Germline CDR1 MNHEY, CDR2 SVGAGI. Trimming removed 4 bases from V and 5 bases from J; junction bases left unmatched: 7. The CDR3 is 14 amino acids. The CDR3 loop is CASSSYTGAETQYF. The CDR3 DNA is TGTGCCAGCAGTTCCTACACAGGGGCCGAGACCCAGTACTTC.

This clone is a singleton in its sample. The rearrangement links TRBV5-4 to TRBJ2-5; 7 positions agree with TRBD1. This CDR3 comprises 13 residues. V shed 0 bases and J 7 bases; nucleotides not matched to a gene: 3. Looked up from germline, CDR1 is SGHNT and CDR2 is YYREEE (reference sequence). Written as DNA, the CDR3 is TGTGCCAGCAGCTTGGTGTCAGGGGGGACCCAGTACTTC. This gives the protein CASSLVSGGTQYF.

CDR3 amino acids: CASRTGPHTEAFF. In DNA form, the CDR3 reads TGTGCCAGCAGAACAGGTCCTCACACTGAAGCTTTCTTT. The V and J genes are TRBV6-5 and TRBJ1-1; TRBD1 is a possible D gene (5 bases). The V and J ends lost 6 bases and 3 bases respectively, with 11 bases between them. This CDR3 contains 13 residues. Looked up from germline, CDR1 is MNHEY and CDR2 is SVGAGI.